These T cell receptor beta chains were read from a single sample in a study of blood T cell repertoires in COVID-19. The protocol was immunoSEQ multiplex PCR, while the TCRdb copy is restricted to in-frame clones and leaves out a portion. This sample yields 65,000 or so clones, of which about 85% are seen a single time; roughly a tenth belongs to the top ten. Input material: peripheral blood. These receptors originate from a human donor with acute or convalescent COVID-19. The donor label of this sample is uncertain. Both conserved end residues are part of each CDR3. The D gene is left open where the match is weak. Clone size appears in some rows only: once, few, many, or a class for an expanded clone.

d_gene	v_gene	j_gene	len	abundance	CDR3nt	CDR3aa
TRBD2	TRBV5-4	TRBJ2-5	15	NA	TGTGCCAGCAGCTTGGCGGGGGGGAATCAAGAGACCCAGTACTTC	CASSLAGGNQETQYF
NA	TRBV5-1	TRBJ2-2	15	NA	TGCGCCAGCAGCTTGGGCACCGGGGGCACCGGGGAGCTGTTTTTT	CASSLGTGGTGELFF
TRBD1	TRBV5-4	TRBJ1-2	14	once	TGTGCCAGCAGCCGGGACAGGGCCACCTATGGCTACACCTTC	CASSRDRATYGYTF
TRBD2	TRBV19	TRBJ2-1	16	NA	TGTGCCAGTAGTAAGGCTAGCGGGGGGCGCCCCAATGAGCAGTTCTTC	CASSKASGGRPNEQFF
NA	TRBV5-1	TRBJ1-3	14	NA	TGCGCCAGCAGCCAGAACCCGACTGGAAACACCATATATTTT	CASSQNPTGNTIYF
NA	TRBV5-1	TRBJ1-4	14	NA	TGCGCCAGCAGCTCCGGGGGGTCCAATGAAAAACTGTTTTTT	CASSSGGSNEKLFF
NA	TRBV25-1	TRBJ1-5	14	few	TGTGCCAGCAGTGGGCAGAATAGCAATCAGCCCCAGCATTTT	CASSGQNSNQPQHF
TRBD2	TRBV9	TRBJ2-3	15	NA	TGTGCCAGCAGCCCGGGGACTAGCGGGATGGATACGCAGTATTTT	CASSPGTSGMDTQYF
TRBD1	TRBV14	TRBJ2-3	13	NA	TGTGCCAGCAGCCCGACAGGGTCGGGAATGCAGTATTTT	CASSPTGSGMQYF
TRBD1	TRBV18	TRBJ1-5	14	few	TGTGCCAGCTCACCAGGGACAGGAGATCAGCCCCAGCATTTT	CASSPGTGDQPQHF
NA	TRBV7-8	TRBJ2-7	14	once	TGTGCCAGCAGCTTAGTGCAGGGATTCTACGAGCAGTACTTC	CASSLVQGFYEQYF
TRBD1	TRBV5-1	TRBJ2-3	15	NA	TGCGCCAGCAGCCAAACGACAGGGGGAATGAATACGCAGTATTTT	CASSQTTGGMNTQYF
NA	TRBV12-3/TRBV12-4	TRBJ1-1	11	NA	TGTGCCAGCAGCGAGAGCCCCGAAGCTTTCTTT	CASSESPEAFF
TRBD2	TRBV15	TRBJ2-5	18	NA	TGTGCCACCAGCAGAGATGGGAGACTAGCGGGAGGCAAAGAGACCCAGTACTTC	CATSRDGRLAGGKETQYF
NA	TRBV7-9	TRBJ2-3	16	NA	TGTGCCAGCAGCTCTCCCGGGACACCGGATCGGGATACGCAGTATTTT	CASSSPGTPDRDTQYF
NA	TRBV12-3/TRBV12-4	TRBJ2-3	13	NA	TGTGCCAGCAGGGATGCCGGAGGAGATACGCAGTATTTT	CASRDAGGDTQYF
NA	TRBV10-2	TRBJ1-1	14	NA	TGCGCCAGTAATTCACTGATTATGAACACTGAAGCTTTCTTT	CASNSLIMNTEAFF
NA	TRBV11-2	TRBJ2-1	16	NA	TGTGCCAGCAGCTTAGATCGAGCGGAACCCTACAATGAGCAGTTCTTC	CASSLDRAEPYNEQFF
TRBD1	TRBV5-4	TRBJ1-5	14	NA	TGTGCCAGCAGCGCGGGACAGGGGAGTCAGCCCCAGCATTTT	CASSAGQGSQPQHF
TRBD1	TRBV7-6	TRBJ1-1	14	NA	TGTGCCAGCAGCTCGTTTACAGGGGACACTGAAGCTTTCTTT	CASSSFTGDTEAFF
NA	TRBV19	TRBJ1-5	13	NA	TGTGCCAGTAGTATTGGGGGGGATCAGCCCCAGCATTTT	CASSIGGDQPQHF
NA	TRBV12-1	TRBJ2-3	15	NA	TGTGCCAGCAGGATGACAGGGTCGTGCCCAGATACGCAGTATTTT	CASRMTGSCPDTQYF
TRBD2	TRBV27	TRBJ2-3	16	NA	TGTGCCAGCATCGGGGGACTAGCGGGAGTCGGGAATACGCAGTATTTT	CASIGGLAGVGNTQYF
NA	TRBV24-1	TRBJ2-2	16	NA	TGTGCCACCAGTGACTTGAGGGGGAGGAACACCGGGGAGCTGTTTTTT	CATSDLRGRNTGELFF
NA	TRBV18	TRBJ1-6	15	NA	TGTGCCAGCTCACGAGGAACGGGGTCGAATTCACCCCTCCACTTT	CASSRGTGSNSPLHF
TRBD1	TRBV29-1	TRBJ2-2	12	NA	TGCAGCGTCCGGACAGGGCGAGGGGAGCTGTTTTTT	CSVRTGRGELFF
TRBD1	TRBV19	TRBJ1-5	17	NA	TGTGCCAGTAGTCAATACCTTAACAGGGGCAACAATCAGCCCCAGCATTTT	CASSQYLNRGNNQPQHF
NA	TRBV5-1	TRBJ1-1	16	NA	TGCGCCAGCAGCTTGGCCCTGGGAGGGGGGGGAACTGAAGCTTTCTTT	CASSLALGGGGTEAFF
TRBD1	TRBV4-2	TRBJ1-1	15	NA	TGTGCCAGCAGCCAAACAGGGGAAGGGAGCACTGAAGCTTTCTTT	CASSQTGEGSTEAFF
NA	TRBV29-1	TRBJ1-1	13	NA	TGCACCTCCTCCGGCCGGGGGAACACTGAAGCTTTCTTT	CTSSGRGNTEAFF
TRBD1	TRBV19	TRBJ1-5	17	NA	TGTGCCAGTAGTACATCGGGACAGGTCTTAAGCAATCAGCCCCAGCATTTT	CASSTSGQVLSNQPQHF
NA	TRBV10-3	TRBJ2-1	19	NA	TGTGCCATCAGCCGACAAGGACACAGTCGACAACCGTCAGGCAATGAGCAGTTCTTC	CAISRQGHSRQPSGNEQFF
TRBD2	TRBV7-8	TRBJ2-7	16	few	TGTGCCAGCAGCCCCTATCGACTAGCGGGAGACTACGAGCAGTACTTC	CASSPYRLAGDYEQYF
NA	TRBV15	TRBJ2-7	15	NA	TGTGCCACCAGCAGAGATCTACAGAACTCCTACGAGCAGTACTTC	CATSRDLQNSYEQYF
TRBD2	TRBV7-8	TRBJ2-7	17	few	TGTGCCAGCAGCCCGCTCGGGGGTGCGGGAGAGGGCTACGAGCAGTACTTC	CASSPLGGAGEGYEQYF
TRBD1	TRBV3-1/TRBV3-2	TRBJ2-1	15	NA	TGTGCCAGCAGTCTCCGCCGACAGGGGAACAATGAGCAGTTCTTC	CASSLRRQGNNEQFF
NA	TRBV5-1	TRBJ2-1	15	NA	TGCGCCAGCAGCTTGGGTCAGGGTTCCTACAATGAGCAGTTCTTC	CASSLGQGSYNEQFF
TRBD1	TRBV11-2	TRBJ1-2	15	NA	TGTGCCAGCAGCACAAACAGGGGGCTGCTCTATGGCTACACCTTC	CASSTNRGLLYGYTF
NA	TRBV7-2	TRBJ2-5	15	NA	TGTGCCAGCAACACTAAGAGCAGGGGCGGAGAGACCCAGTACTTC	CASNTKSRGGETQYF
TRBD2	TRBV19	TRBJ2-2	16	once	TGTGCCAGTAGTATACTATTAGCGGGGGGCACCGGGGAGCTGTTTTTT	CASSILLAGGTGELFF